Given below is one T cell receptor beta chain in context. Its antigen is currently unknown. V was trimmed by 5 bases and J by 0 bases, leaving 11 bases between them. Germline loops: CDR1 MNHNY, CDR2 SVGAGI (reference sequence). The CDR3 consists of 15 residues. The authors reverse transcribed roughly 0.5 to 1 ug RNA with random hexamers. Multiplex PCR with immunoSEQ amplified the TCR beta CDR3 across 54 Vbeta and 13 Jbeta. Via MiXCR, TCRdb re-called the immunoSEQ multiplex PCR reads, giving one row per CDR3 protein. The table includes 150,000 to 200,000 distinct CDR3 sequences, approximately 95% detected once. This entry comes from a study of CD8 T cells in Susac syndrome. Study results and limitations: The study acknowledged a relatively small number of individuals in its TCR sequencing and HLA analysis.

The sequence came from a human donor with multiple sclerosis. V and J are TRBV6-6 and TRBJ2-4; D is undetermined. Input material: CD4+ T cells from PBMCs. CDR3 in amino acids: CASSQRTLAKNIQYF. In DNA, the CDR3 is TGTGCCAGCAGTCAGAGGACCCTAGCCAAAAACATTCAGTACTTC.